This note documents a single TCR beta chain sequence. The sample is drawn from a study of T-cell reconstitution after alpha-beta-depleted transplantation in children. The V gene lost 4 bases and the J gene lost 5 bases, with 16 bases spanning the gap. The CDR3 runs 14 residues. Germline lookup yields CDR1 SGDLS and CDR2 YYNGEE. The library targeted TCRbeta and was prepared with unique molecular identifiers. Via MiXCR, TCRdb re-called the PCR reads, giving one row per CDR3 protein. The sample includes nearly 400,000 distinct CDR3 sequences, around 21% seen only once; the top ten take over 3.5%. The input for sequencing was PBMCs from the stem cell graft donor, taken from the stem cell graft. V usage is TRBV9 and J usage is TRBJ2-7; TRBD2 is a possible D gene (6 bases). This TCR was sampled from a human donor who donated a stem cell graft to a child with acute myeloid leukemia. CDR3 coding DNA: TGTGCCAGCAGCACTTTGGAGGGTTACGACGAGCAGTACTTC. It codes for CASSTLEGYDEQYF.